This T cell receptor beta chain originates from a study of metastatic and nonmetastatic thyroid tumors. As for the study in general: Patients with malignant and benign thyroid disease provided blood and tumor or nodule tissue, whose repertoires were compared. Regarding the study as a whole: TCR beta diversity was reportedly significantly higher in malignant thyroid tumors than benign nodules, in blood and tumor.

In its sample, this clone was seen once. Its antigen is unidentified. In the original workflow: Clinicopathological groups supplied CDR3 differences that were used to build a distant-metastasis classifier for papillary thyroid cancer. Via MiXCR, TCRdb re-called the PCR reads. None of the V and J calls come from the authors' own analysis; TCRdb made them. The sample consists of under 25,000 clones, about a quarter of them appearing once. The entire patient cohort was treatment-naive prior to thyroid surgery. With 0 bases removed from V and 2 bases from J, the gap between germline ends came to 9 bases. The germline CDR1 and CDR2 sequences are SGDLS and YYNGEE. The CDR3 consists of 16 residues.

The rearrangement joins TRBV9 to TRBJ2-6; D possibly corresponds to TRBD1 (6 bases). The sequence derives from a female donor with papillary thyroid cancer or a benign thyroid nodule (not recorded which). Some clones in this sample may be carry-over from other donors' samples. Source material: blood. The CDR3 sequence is CASSVAAGAGANVLTF. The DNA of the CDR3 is TGTGCCAGCAGCGTAGCTGCAGGGGCTGGGGCCAACGTCCTGACTTTC.